Listed below are T cell receptor beta chains from one sample, sequenced in a study of T cells in Graves' hyperthyroidism and ophthalmopathy. TCRdb re-called the multiplex PCR reads through MiXCR, storing one row per CDR3 protein. Seen here are a few hundred thousand distinct CDR3 sequences, less than 15% observed once, and the top ten hold about an eighth. Material: blood. These receptors all come from a woman in her forties with Graves' hyperthyroidism that later progressed to Graves' ophthalmopathy. CDR3s include the opening cysteine and the closing phenylalanine or tryptophan. A D gene is named only where the DNA matches it firmly. Not all rows give a size; the values are once, few, many and, for expanded clones, a class.

D gene	CDR3 length	clone size	V gene	J gene	CDR3 protein	CDR3 DNA
.	13	many	TRBV30	TRBJ1-5	CAWSVAGDQPQHF	TGTGCCTGGAGTGTAGCTGGGGATCAGCCCCAGCATTTT
TRBD2	15	many	TRBV18	TRBJ2-2	CASSTGLDNTGELFF	TGTGCCAGCTCAACGGGACTAGATAACACCGGGGAGCTGTTTTTT
.	15	.	TRBV6-1	TRBJ1-1	CASSPTLVTNTEAFF	TGTGCCAGCAGCCCCACCCTGGTCACGAACACTGAAGCTTTCTTT
TRBD1	15	.	TRBV6-2/TRBV6-3	TRBJ2-7	CASRTGNAINYEQYF	TGTGCCAGCAGGACAGGGAACGCGATAAACTACGAGCAGTACTTC
TRBD2	14	many	TRBV20-1	TRBJ2-1	CSAEGTSGYNEQFF	TGCAGTGCAGAGGGGACTAGCGGTTACAATGAGCAGTTCTTC
.	13	many	TRBV6-1	TRBJ2-7	CASRRPTDYEQYF	TGTGCCAGCAGACGACCGACAGACTACGAGCAGTACTTC
.	11	many	TRBV5-6	TRBJ2-5	CASSRRLTQYF	TGTGCCAGCAGCCGACGGTTGACCCAGTACTTC
TRBD1	13	once	TRBV19	TRBJ1-5	CASSRTGTQPPHF	TGTGCCAGTTCCCGGACAGGGACTCAGCCCCCGCATTTT
TRBD1	15	.	TRBV20-1	TRBJ2-5	CSAYPGQGARETQYF	TGCAGTGCTTATCCGGGACAGGGGGCGCGGGAGACCCAGTACTTC
.	14	few	TRBV19	TRBJ2-7	CASSIHQQSYEQYF	TGTGCCAGTAGTATTCACCAACAGAGCTACGAGCAGTACTTC
.	16	many	TRBV18	TRBJ2-1	CASSPRGTSIRGEQFF	TGTGCCAGCTCACCACGGGGCACCTCTATTCGGGGGGAGCAGTTCTTC
TRBD2	18	.	TRBV4-1	TRBJ2-1	CASSQSIGLAGGPNEQFF	TGCGCCAGCAGCCAATCAATAGGACTAGCGGGAGGGCCCAATGAGCAGTTCTTC
.	15	few	TRBV3-1	TRBJ2-1	CASSPLSGRYNEQFF	TGTGCCAGCAGCCCCCTTTCGGGGAGATACAATGAGCAGTTCTTC
.	16	few	TRBV9	TRBJ2-7	CASSVGGSGTLYEQYF	TGTGCCAGCAGCGTAGGAGGGTCAGGGACTCTTTACGAGCAGTACTTC
.	14	many	TRBV6-5	TRBJ1-4	CASSYEGTNEKLFF	TGTGCCAGCAGTTACGAGGGTACTAATGAAAAACTGTTTTTT
.	15	many	TRBV2	TRBJ2-1	CASSQGQTSINEQFF	TGTGCCAGCAGCCAGGGACAAACTTCTATCAATGAGCAGTTCTTC
.	13	.	TRBV28	TRBJ2-5	CASSFPGLGTQYF	TGTGCCAGCAGTTTCCCGGGGCTGGGGACCCAGTACTTC
.	15	many	TRBV6-5	TRBJ2-7	CASSYSTGLDYEQYF	TGTGCCAGCAGTTACTCGACAGGCCTGGACTACGAGCAGTACTTC
.	15	.	TRBV5-1	TRBJ2-6	CASSLGQFGANVLTF	TGCGCCAGCAGCTTGGGGCAGTTTGGAGCCAACGTCCTGACTTTC
.	13	many	TRBV11-2	TRBJ1-1	CASRFDPNTEAFF	TGTGCCAGCAGGTTTGACCCAAACACTGAAGCTTTCTTT
.	14	.	TRBV20-1	TRBJ2-7	CSARDIQGTDEQYF	TGCAGTGCTAGAGACATACAGGGTACGGACGAGCAGTACTTC
TRBD2	13	.	TRBV3-1	TRBJ2-1	CASSRGSYNEQSF	TGTGCCAGCAGCCGCGGGAGCTACAATGAGCAGTCCTTC
.	14	.	TRBV5-1	TRBJ1-2	CASSLRRDNYGYTF	TGCGCCAGCAGCTTGAGGAGGGATAACTATGGCTACACCTTC
TRBD2	18	.	TRBV18	TRBJ2-7	CASSPNVGLAGGSYEQYF	TGTGCCAGCTCACCGAATGTGGGGCTAGCGGGAGGGTCCTACGAGCAGTACTTC
.	13	few	TRBV6-1	TRBJ2-1	CASRGNWNNEQFF	TGTGCCAGCAGGGGGAATTGGAACAATGAGCAGTTCTTC
TRBD2	14	.	TRBV9	TRBJ2-1	CASSVDLAAGEQFF	TGTGCCAGCAGCGTAGATCTAGCGGCGGGTGAGCAGTTCTTC
.	14	.	TRBV5-1	TRBJ2-3	CASSREYGTDTQYF	TGCGCCAGCAGCCGGGAGTACGGCACAGATACGCAGTATTTT
TRBD2	15	.	TRBV5-1	TRBJ2-7	CASSWTSGSFYEQYF	TGCGCCAGCAGCTGGACTAGCGGGAGTTTCTATGAGCAGTACTTC
.	15	many	TRBV6-5	TRBJ2-7	CASSYSLEGGWEQYF	TGTGCCAGCAGTTACTCGCTCGAAGGGGGGTGGGAGCAGTACTTC
TRBD2	16	many	TRBV27	TRBJ2-7	CASSSLAATRPYEQYF	TGTGCCAGCAGTTCCCTAGCGGCCACGAGACCCTACGAGCAGTACTTC
TRBD2	14	many	TRBV7-2	TRBJ2-5	CASTRRGGKETQYF	TGTGCCAGCACCCGGCGGGGGGGCAAAGAGACCCAGTACTTC
.	17	few	TRBV6-5	TRBJ2-3	CASSYSHFSGTTDTQYF	TGTGCCAGCAGTTACTCCCACTTTAGCGGTACCACAGATACGCAGTATTTT
.	15	once	TRBV12-3/TRBV12-4	TRBJ2-4	CASRPGQLAKNIQYF	TGTGCCAGCAGGCCCGGACAGCTAGCCAAAAACATTCAGTACTTC
TRBD1	15	many	TRBV18	TRBJ2-2	CASSPPYQGAGELFF	TGTGCCAGCTCACCACCATACCAGGGGGCCGGGGAGCTGTTTTTT
.	13	.	TRBV28	TRBJ2-7	CASSFLRTYEQYF	TGTGCCAGCAGTTTTCTCCGGACCTACGAGCAGTACTTC
.	16	many	TRBV18	TRBJ1-1	CASSPGLSKQGTEAFF	TGTGCCAGCTCACCAGGTCTTAGCAAGCAAGGAACTGAAGCTTTCTTT
TRBD1	15	.	TRBV19	TRBJ1-5	CASSRQGMGNQPQHF	TGTGCCAGTAGTCGACAGGGGATGGGCAATCAGCCCCAGCATTTT
.	15	many	TRBV10-3	TRBJ2-1	CAISESTSGENEQFF	TGTGCCATCAGTGAGTCGACGTCAGGGGAGAATGAGCAGTTCTTC
TRBD2	13	many	TRBV4-1	TRBJ2-5	CASSQSGTETQYF	TGCGCCAGCAGCCAAAGCGGGACCGAGACCCAGTACTTC
TRBD2	16	many	TRBV12-3/TRBV12-4	TRBJ2-1	CASSSGLAGLNNEQFF	TGTGCCAGCAGTTCGGGACTAGCGGGCTTAAACAATGAGCAGTTCTTC
.	15	many	TRBV28	TRBJ1-5	CASSLSSLSNQPQHF	TGTGCCAGCAGTTTATCTAGCCTTAGCAATCAGCCCCAGCATTTT
.	14	many	TRBV28	TRBJ2-3	CASRSGSRADTQYF	TGTGCCAGCAGGTCCGGGTCTCGGGCAGATACGCAGTATTTT
.	13	few	TRBV28	TRBJ2-7	CASSLNEIYEQYF	TGTGCCAGCAGTTTAAACGAAATATACGAGCAGTACTTC
.	13	many	TRBV7-9	TRBJ2-7	CASSFDGGNEQYF	TGTGCCAGCAGCTTCGACGGCGGGAACGAGCAGTACTTC
TRBD1	15	many	TRBV12-3/TRBV12-4	TRBJ1-6	CASSPTGQGYSPLHF	TGTGCCAGCAGTCCCACGGGACAGGGGTATTCACCCCTCCACTTT
TRBD2	15	many	TRBV5-1	TRBJ2-2	CASSRVAGGTGELFF	TGCGCCAGCAGCCGGGTAGCGGGAGGCACCGGGGAGCTGTTTTTT
.	12	.	TRBV2	TRBJ2-5	CASSRDVETQYF	TGTGCCAGCAGCCGGGACGTTGAGACCCAGTACTTC
.	13	many	TRBV12-3/TRBV12-4	TRBJ2-3	CATSLDSTDTQYF	TGTGCCACCTCGTTGGACAGCACAGATACGCAGTATTTT